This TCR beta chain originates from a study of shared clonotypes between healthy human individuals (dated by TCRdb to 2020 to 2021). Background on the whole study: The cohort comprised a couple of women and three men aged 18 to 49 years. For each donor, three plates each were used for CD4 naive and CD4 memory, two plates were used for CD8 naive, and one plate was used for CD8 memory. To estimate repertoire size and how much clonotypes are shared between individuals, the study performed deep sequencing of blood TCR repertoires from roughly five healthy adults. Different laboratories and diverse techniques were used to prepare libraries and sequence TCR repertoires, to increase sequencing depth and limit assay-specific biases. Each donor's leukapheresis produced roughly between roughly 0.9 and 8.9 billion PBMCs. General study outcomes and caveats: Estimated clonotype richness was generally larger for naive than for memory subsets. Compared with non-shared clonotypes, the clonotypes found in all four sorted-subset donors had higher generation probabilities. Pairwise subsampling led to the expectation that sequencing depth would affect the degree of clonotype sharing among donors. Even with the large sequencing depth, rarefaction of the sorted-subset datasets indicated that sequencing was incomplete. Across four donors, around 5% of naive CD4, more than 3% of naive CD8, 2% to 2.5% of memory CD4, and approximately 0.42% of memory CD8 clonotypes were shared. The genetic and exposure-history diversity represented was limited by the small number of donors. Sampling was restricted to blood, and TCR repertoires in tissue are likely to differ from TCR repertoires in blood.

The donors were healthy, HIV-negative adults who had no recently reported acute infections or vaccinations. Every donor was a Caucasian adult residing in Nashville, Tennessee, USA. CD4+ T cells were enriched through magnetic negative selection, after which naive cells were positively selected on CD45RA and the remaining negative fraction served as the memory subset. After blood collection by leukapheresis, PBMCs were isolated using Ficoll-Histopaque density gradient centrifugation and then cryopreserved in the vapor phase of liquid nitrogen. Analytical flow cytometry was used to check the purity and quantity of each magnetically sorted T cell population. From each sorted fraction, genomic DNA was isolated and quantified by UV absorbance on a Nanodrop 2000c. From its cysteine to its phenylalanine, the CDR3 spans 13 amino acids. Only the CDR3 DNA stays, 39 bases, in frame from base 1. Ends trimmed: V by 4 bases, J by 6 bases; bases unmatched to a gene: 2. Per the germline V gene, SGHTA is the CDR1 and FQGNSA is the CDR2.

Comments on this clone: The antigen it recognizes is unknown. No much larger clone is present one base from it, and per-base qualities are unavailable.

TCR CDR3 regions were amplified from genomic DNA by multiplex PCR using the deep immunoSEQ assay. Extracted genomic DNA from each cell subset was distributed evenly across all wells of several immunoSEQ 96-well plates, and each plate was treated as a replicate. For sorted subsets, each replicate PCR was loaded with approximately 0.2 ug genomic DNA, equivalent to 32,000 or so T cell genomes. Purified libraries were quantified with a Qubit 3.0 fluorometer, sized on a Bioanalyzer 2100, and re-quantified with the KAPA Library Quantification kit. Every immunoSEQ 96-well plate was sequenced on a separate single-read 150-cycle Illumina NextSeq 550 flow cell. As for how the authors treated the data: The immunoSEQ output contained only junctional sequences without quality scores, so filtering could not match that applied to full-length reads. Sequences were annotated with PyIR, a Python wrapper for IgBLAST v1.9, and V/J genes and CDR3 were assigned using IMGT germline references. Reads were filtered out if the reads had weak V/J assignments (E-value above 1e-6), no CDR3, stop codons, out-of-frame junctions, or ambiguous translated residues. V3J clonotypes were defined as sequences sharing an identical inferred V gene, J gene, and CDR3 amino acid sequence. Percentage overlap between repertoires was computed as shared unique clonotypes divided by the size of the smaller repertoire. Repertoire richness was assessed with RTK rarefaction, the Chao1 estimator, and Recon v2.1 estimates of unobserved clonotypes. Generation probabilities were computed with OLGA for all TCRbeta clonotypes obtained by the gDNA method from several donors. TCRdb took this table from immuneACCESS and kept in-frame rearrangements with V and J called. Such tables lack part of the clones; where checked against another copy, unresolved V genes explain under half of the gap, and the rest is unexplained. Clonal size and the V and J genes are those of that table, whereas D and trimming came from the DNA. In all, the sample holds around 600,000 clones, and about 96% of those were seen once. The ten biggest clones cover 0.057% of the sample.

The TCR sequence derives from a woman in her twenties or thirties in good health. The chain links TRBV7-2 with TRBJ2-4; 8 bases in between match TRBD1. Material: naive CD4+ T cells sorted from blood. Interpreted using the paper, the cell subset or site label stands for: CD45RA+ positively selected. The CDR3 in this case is CASSSDRVNIQYF. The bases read TGTGCCAGCAGCTCGGACAGGGTAAACATTCAGTACTTC.